This section outlines one TCR beta chain sequence together with its context. Its specificity is not known. Other DNA sequences of this sample code for an identical CDR3. The entry originates in a study of cytomegalovirus exposure and HLA in healthy donors. PCR amplification relied on 60 Vbeta primers (plus 13 Jbeta primers). Libraries were prepared by immunoSEQ multiplex PCR; TCRdb keeps only in-frame clonotypes and omits some of them. The sample has approximately 240,000 clones, about 81% seen once. Study results and caveats: Three CMV-associated chains proved CMV antigen-specific in vitro.

CDR1 and CDR2 (germline): SGDLS, YYNGEE. CDR3 length: 15 amino acids. V lost 0 bases and J lost 3, with 10 bases in between. The chain combines TRBV9 with TRBJ2-1, with a weak D call TRBD2 (6 bases). The sequenced sample consisted of PBMCs. The TCR comes from a woman in her 40s in good health and CMV-seropositive. CDR3 residues: CASSVGGGNYNEQFF. The CDR3 DNA reads TGTGCCAGCAGCGTAGGTGGGGGGAACTACAATGAGCAGTTCTTC.